This passage covers 27 T cell receptor beta chains from one sample sequenced in a study of blood T cell repertoires in COVID-19 (dated by TCRdb to the early 2020s). Libraries were constructed by the immunoSEQ multiplex PCR assay. Not all clones reach the TCRdb copy of this immuneACCESS table, which keeps in-frame sequences only. Checked studies attribute under half of the gap to unresolved V genes and leave the rest unexplained. Within this sample are around 150,000 clones, with approximately 84% of them counted one time only. 20% to 25% of the sample is in the top ten clones. Sequenced input: peripheral blood. Receptors originate from a woman aged 80 or over with acute or convalescent COVID-19.

As concerns this clone: A clone one base away is much larger, so this may be a read error. V is TRBV6-5 and J is TRBJ2-2; no clear D gene. Trimming left V 4 bases short and J 4 bases short, with 16 bases between. The CDR3 totals 16 residues. The germline V gene has CDR1 MNHEY and CDR2 SVGAGI. The CDR3 nucleotides read TGTGCCAGCAGTTTCCCGGCCAACTCGGGCACCGGGGAGCTGTTTTTT. This gives the protein CASSFPANSGTGELFF.

The chain is built from TRBV19 and TRBJ2-7; the match to TRBD2 covers 10 bases. The CDR3 is 15 residues long. Germline CDR1 is LNHDA and CDR2 is SQIVND (reference sequence). Trimming took 6 bases from V and 1 from J; bases not matched to a gene: 6. The CDR3 is CASRPGLAPSYEQYF. CDR3 nucleotide sequence: TGTGCCAGTAGACCGGGACTAGCGCCTTCCTACGAGCAGTACTTC.

CDR3 protein: CATRPDRSWYEQYF. The CDR3 DNA is TGTGCCACCCGACCGGACAGGTCGTGGTACGAGCAGTACTTC. This rearrangement joins TRBV6-5 to TRBJ2-7, with 7 bases that match TRBD1. The CDR3 is 14 residues long. Germline V gives CDR1 MNHEY, CDR2 SVGAGI. V lost 10 bases and J lost 4; bases outside the gene matches: 13.

The V and J genes are TRBV10-3 and TRBJ1-1; a weak D match, TRBD1 (5 bases). The CDR3 is 13 residues long. The germline CDR1 and CDR2 sequences are ENHRY and SYGVKD. The germline V and J ends were trimmed by 5 bases and 3 bases, with 10 bases remaining between them. CDR3 in amino acids: CAISPGDYTEAFF. DNA of the CDR3: TGTGCCATCAGTCCCGGGGACTACACTGAAGCTTTCTTT.

This chain joins TRBV18 and TRBJ2-2; 8 nucleotides match TRBD1. The V segment lost 3 bases and the J segment 6 bases; nucleotides outside the gene matches: 3. Germline V gene data show CDR1 as KGHSH and CDR2 as LQKENI. The CDR3 covers 14 residues. In DNA form, the CDR3 reads TGTGCCAGCTCACCCCAGGGGGCGGCCGGGGAGCTGTTTTTT. Translated, it gives CASSPQGAAGELFF.

The chain couples TRBV6-4 to TRBJ1-1; 8 bases fit TRBD1. Germline values: CDR1 MRHNA, CDR2 SNTAGT. V shed 3 bases, J shed 10 bases, and the junction held 1 base outside the gene matches. The CDR3 covers 11 residues. The CDR3: CASSETGVAFF. The CDR3 nucleotides are TGTGCCAGCAGTGAGACAGGGGTAGCTTTCTTT.

Written as DNA, the CDR3 is TGTGCCAGCAGTTACCGGAGCGGGACATACGAGCAGTACTTC. This translates into CASSYRSGTYEQYF. The chain uses TRBV6-5 and TRBJ2-7; D is possibly TRBD2 (7 bases). The CDR3 sequence is 14 residues long. Trimming stripped 2 bases from V and 4 bases from J, with 12 bases between. Germline-derived CDR1 and CDR2 are MNHEY and SVGAGI.

This rearrangement joins TRBV6-6 to TRBJ1-5, with D perhaps matching TRBD1 (6 bases). This CDR3 has 15 amino acids. Trimming shortened V by 7 bases and J by 0 bases, and 13 bases separated the two germline ends. Per germline, CDR1 MNHNY and CDR2 SVGAGI (reference sequence). The CDR3 DNA reads TGTGCCAGCACCATACAGGGTTATAGCAATCAGCCCCAGCATTTT. Encoded protein: CASTIQGYSNQPQHF.

The genes are TRBV19 and TRBJ1-1; 9 positions match TRBD1. CDR3 length equals 13 residues. Germline CDR1 is LNHDA and CDR2 is SQIVND (reference sequence). The J segment lost 1 base and the V segment lost 6 bases, leaving 0 bases of the junction unmatched. The CDR3 spells CASRGQGNTEAFF. The CDR3 DNA follows: TGTGCCAGTAGGGGACAGGGGAACACTGAAGCTTTCTTT.

V gene TRBV2 combines with J gene TRBJ2-3; 10 bases map to TRBD1. The V segment lost 5 bases and the J segment 3 bases; nucleotides outside the gene matches: 2. The CDR3 spans 14 residues. Germline CDR1 SNHLY, CDR2 FYNNEI. CDR3: CASSRDRGTDTQYF. CDR3 bases: TGTGCCAGCAGTAGGGACAGGGGAACAGATACGCAGTATTTT.

The rearrangement joins TRBV6-4 to TRBJ1-4; 9 bases line up with TRBD1. Germline V lookup: CDR1 MRHNA, CDR2 SNTAGT. Germline trimming cut 4 bases from V and 7 bases from J; bases unmatched to any gene: 7. The CDR3 loop spans 15 amino acids. The CDR3, as DNA: TGTGCCAGCAGTGTCGGGACAGGGCGGAGTGAAAAACTGTTTTTT. It specifies CASSVGTGRSEKLFF.

This sequence joins TRBV7-9 and TRBJ2-7; D is uncertain. Germline CDR1 is SEHNR and CDR2 is FQNEAQ (reference sequence). V lost 2 bases and J 4 bases, leaving 12 bases between the germline ends. The CDR3 has 14 amino acids. CDR3 region: CASSLPFNAYEQYF. For the CDR3, the DNA is TGTGCCAGCAGCTTACCATTCAACGCGTACGAGCAGTACTTC.

The V gene is TRBV7-5, the J gene TRBJ1-5; TRBD1, as called in the table, went unchecked against the DNA. TRBV7-5 represents a pseudogene. The CDR3 is 15 amino acids. The CDR3 spells CVRSWDRGGNQPQHF. In DNA, the CDR3 is TGTGTCAGAAGCTGGGACAGGGGAGGCAATCAGCCCCAGCATTTT.

This chain joins TRBV3-1 (or the pseudogene TRBV3-2) and TRBJ1-1, with a tentative D call TRBD1 (5 bases). Looked up from germline, CDR1 is LGHDT and CDR2 is YNNKEL (reference sequence). V was clipped by 5 bases and J by 4 bases, with 11 bases between them. This CDR3 is built from 13 residues. In DNA, the CDR3 is TGTGCCAGCAGCTATACAGGTGGCACTGAAGCTTTCTTT. Its protein product is CASSYTGGTEAFF.

This rearrangement joins TRBV18 to TRBJ1-2; 7 positions match TRBD1. Germline V gene data show CDR1 as KGHSH and CDR2 as LQKENI. Trimming took 5 bases from V and 4 from J; bases not matched to a gene: 4. CDR3 length equals 13 residues. Here the CDR3 DNA reads TGTGCCAGCTCAGGACAGGCGATCTATGGCTACACCTTC. Translating gives CASSGQAIYGYTF.

In its sample, this clone was seen once. As DNA, the CDR3 is TGCGCCAGCAGCCAAGGGAGGGACACTGAAGCTTTCTTT. Translating it yields CASSQGRDTEAFF. V and J are TRBV4-3 and TRBJ1-1; the D is unclear. The length of the CDR3 is 13 residues. Germline CDR1 and CDR2: LGHNA and YSLEER. Between the trimmed V and J ends, which lost 1 base and 3 bases, there was a span of 6 bases.

The rearrangement links TRBV9 to TRBJ1-2; the match to TRBD1 covers 7 bases. The germline V gene has CDR1 SGDLS and CDR2 YYNGEE. Trimming cost V 3 bases and J 8 bases; bases outside gene matches: 7. The CDR3 is made up of 13 amino acids. This CDR3 reads CASSDTTGRGYTF. CDR3 DNA: TGTGCCAGCAGCGATACGACAGGGCGCGGCTACACCTTC.

This clone was found once. The rearrangement joins TRBV15 to TRBJ2-2; tentative D call: TRBD2 (5 bases). The CDR3 totals 16 residues. Germline-derived CDR1 and CDR2 are LNHNV and YYDKDF (reference sequence). The V and J ends lost 0 bases and 3 bases respectively, with 11 bases between them. Here the CDR3 DNA reads TGTGCCACCAGCAGAGATCCCGGGATGGACACCGGGGAGCTGTTTTTT. Amino acids: CATSRDPGMDTGELFF.

This chain joins TRBV7-8 and TRBJ1-2; 8 nucleotides align to TRBD1. Looked up from germline, CDR1 is SGHVS and CDR2 is FQNEAQ. The V segment lost 5 bases and the J segment 7 bases; nucleotides outside the gene matches: 9. This CDR3 has 14 amino acids. CDR3 sequence (DNA): TGTGCCAGCAGCCACTCTCAGGGGGCCAGTGGCTACACCTTC. It is translated as CASSHSQGASGYTF.

This rearrangement joins TRBV25-1 to TRBJ1-3; D call uncertain. The CDR3 loop spans 14 amino acids. CDR1 and CDR2 from the germline V gene are MGHDK and SYGVNS. Trimming pared 3 bases from V and 0 bases from J, leaving 6 bases between. The CDR3 loop reads CASSEKSSGNTIYF. The DNA for the CDR3 is TGTGCCAGCAGTGAGAAGAGCTCTGGAAACACCATATATTTT.

The J gene is TRBJ1-2, the V gene TRBV27, with 7 bases identical to TRBD1. The J segment lost 5 bases and the V segment lost 5 bases, leaving 5 bases of the junction unmatched. Germline V gene sequence: CDR1 MNHEY, CDR2 SMNVEV (reference sequence). This CDR3 spans 13 amino acids. CDR3: CASSPTGWYGYTF. CDR3 bases: TGTGCCAGCAGTCCGACAGGGTGGTATGGCTACACCTTC.

This clone was seen just once. The J gene is TRBJ2-1, the V gene TRBV2, with D perhaps TRBD1 (6 bases). CDR1 and CDR2 (germline): SNHLY, FYNNEI. The CDR3 sequence is 16 residues long. V gave up 1 base and J gave up 8 bases, with 18 bases separating them. The CDR3, as DNA: TGTGCCAGCAGTGAAGAAGGCACAGGGAAGAGTCATGAGCAGTTCTTC. It codes for CASSEEGTGKSHEQFF.

The genes are TRBV2 and TRBJ1-2; D is ambiguous. V dropped 2 bases and J dropped 8 bases, with 9 bases sitting between them. This CDR3 has 12 residues. Looked up from germline, CDR1 is SNHLY and CDR2 is FYNNEI. The CDR3 region has the DNA TGTGCCAGCAGTGAATTGGGAGTGGGCTACACCTTC. It encodes CASSELGVGYTF.

The rearrangement joins TRBV27 to TRBJ2-7, with TRBD2 as a possible D gene (5 bases). The germline gives CDR1 MNHEY, CDR2 SMNVEV (reference sequence). CDR3 length equals 13 residues. Trimming shortened V by 1 base and J by 6 bases, and 10 bases separated the two germline ends. The CDR3 DNA is TGTGCCAGCAGTTTATGGGCAGGAGGCGAGCAGTACTTC. Translating gives CASSLWAGGEQYF.

V is TRBV19 and J is TRBJ2-4; weak D call: TRBD1 (5 bases). Germline values: CDR1 LNHDA, CDR2 SQIVND (reference sequence). Trimming shortened V by 8 bases and J by 6 bases, and 17 bases separated the two germline ends. This CDR3 is 14 amino acids long. This CDR3 is CASATASAPNIQYF. The CDR3 DNA reads TGTGCCAGTGCGACAGCATCTGCCCCAAACATTCAGTACTTC.

The chain couples TRBV7-2 to TRBJ1-5; tentative D call: TRBD1 (6 bases). Trimming removed 2 bases at V and 1 base at J, with 9 bases between. Germline-derived CDR1 and CDR2 are SGHTA and FQGNSA. The CDR3 runs to 15 residues. CDR3 protein: CASSLRQGSNQPQHF. Here the CDR3 DNA reads TGTGCCAGCAGCTTACGGCAGGGGAGCAATCAGCCCCAGCATTTT.

The CDR3 protein is CASNQHPNTEAFF. CDR3 nucleotide sequence: TGTGCCAGCAACCAACACCCGAACACTGAAGCTTTCTTT. The gene calls are TRBV6-5 and TRBJ1-1; D is ambiguous. Between the trimmed V and J ends, which lost 7 bases and 1 base, there was a span of 10 bases. This CDR3 spans 13 amino acids. Looked up from germline, CDR1 is MNHEY and CDR2 is SVGAGI.